This T cell receptor beta chain was recovered during a study of T cell responses to AZD1222 COVID-19 vaccine. Background on the study: Some second doses came at about 4 weeks and others at about 12 weeks; these were pooled.

Here immunoSEQ multiplex PCR was the method, and the copy in TCRdb shows in-frame clones only, minus some. The sample includes about 100,000 clones, 89% seen only once; the top ten take approximately 7%. Germline V gene lookup returns CDR1 SNHLY and CDR2 FYNNEI. V lost 3 bases and J 5 bases, leaving 1 base between the germline ends. This CDR3 has 10 amino acids. This clone occurred once. The TCR originated in an adult in good health. The sequences come from peripheral blood, collected on day 0 of AZD1222 vaccination. The chain employs TRBV2 and TRBJ1-1; D is unresolved. DNA for the CDR3: TGTGCCAGCAGTGATACTGAAGCTTTCTTT. It is translated as CASSDTEAFF.